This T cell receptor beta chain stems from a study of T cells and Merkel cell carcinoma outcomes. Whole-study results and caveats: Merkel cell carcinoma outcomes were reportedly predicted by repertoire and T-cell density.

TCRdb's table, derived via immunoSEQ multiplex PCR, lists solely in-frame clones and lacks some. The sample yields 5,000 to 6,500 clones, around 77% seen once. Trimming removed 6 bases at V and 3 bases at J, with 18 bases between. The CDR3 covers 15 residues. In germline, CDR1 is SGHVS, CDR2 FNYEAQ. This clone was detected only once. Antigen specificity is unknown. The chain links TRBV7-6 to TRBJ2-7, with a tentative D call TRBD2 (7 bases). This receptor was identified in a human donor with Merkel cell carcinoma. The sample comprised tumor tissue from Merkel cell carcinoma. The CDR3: CASSRGGGEFYEQYF. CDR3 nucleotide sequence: TGTGCCAGCAGTCGGGGAGGGGGGGAATTCTACGAGCAGTACTTC.